This TCR beta chain came from a study of regulatory T cells in long-lasting Graves disease. Many counts were recorded for this clonotype. The antigen remains undetermined. Study results and caveats: Persistent disease favored TRBV28, TRBJ1-2 and TRBJ2-5. Persistent cases of Graves' showed reduced TCR diversity relative to newly diagnosed patients.

Relying on iRepertoire HTBI primers and Arm-PCR of CDR3 regions, the team built TCR beta libraries. Original data processing: The samples included 60 to 65 TRBV and some 15 TRBJ segments. TCRdb passed the multiplex PCR reads through MiXCR, listing each CDR3 protein once. The V and J calls, along with clone size, are taken from TCRdb and not from the paper's own processing. The sample yields about 460,000 distinct CDR3 sequences, 14% seen once. The ends lost 5 bases at V and 6 bases at J; junction bases unmatched: 9. The CDR3 loop spans 16 amino acids. Germline V lookup: CDR1 ENHRY, CDR2 SYGVKD. Time point specified: newly diagnosed GD, antithyroid drugs for less than 3 months. Preparation of the TCR library used RNA extracted from PBMCs. These data are also associated with another study on T cells in Graves' hyperthyroidism and ophthalmopathy. That paper adds: Blood also showed most of the thyroid clonotypes that were expanded above 0.001.

Here the sequenced sample was peripheral blood mononuclear cells (PBMCs), taken at new diagnosis, from a patient treated with antithyroid drugs. The chain links TRBV10-3 to TRBJ2-2; 10 bases agree with TRBD1. The TCR was taken from a woman between 45 and 60 years old with Graves disease. In DNA, the CDR3 is TGTGCCATCAGTCGACAGGGGGCACAGGAGGCCGGGGAGCTGTTTTTT. It is translated as CAISRQGAQEAGELFF.